The count of the clone carrying this T cell receptor beta chain is one. Its specificity is not known. Each single cDNA molecule received a unique molecular identifier. TCRdb passed the 5' RACE reads through MiXCR, listing each CDR3 protein once. The sample contains 65,000 to 85,000 distinct CDR3 sequences, over 10% of which appear only once. J lost 7 bases, V lost 3 bases, and 4 bases had no gene match. Germline-derived CDR1 and CDR2 are SGHRS and YFSETQ. The length of the CDR3 is 16 residues. The entry originates in a study of early T cells in non-severe SARS-CoV-2 infection. Regarding the study as a whole: Clonotype matching in VDJdb favored anti-spike CD8 responses and did not capture private and CD4 specificities.

The receptor comes from an adult who was a healthcare worker with PCR-confirmed SARS-CoV-2 infection or an uninfected control (not recorded which). V is TRBV5-1 and J is TRBJ2-1; 16 bases fit TRBD2. Sample: whole blood. The CDR3 protein is CASSSGLAGGKNEQFF. DNA for the CDR3: TGCGCCAGCAGCTCGGGACTAGCGGGAGGGAAGAATGAGCAGTTCTTC.